The 32 T cell receptor beta chains below come from one sample, sequenced in a study of vaccination effects on CD4 cells after COVID-19. Using viral peptide pools, the ViraFEST assay grew out antigen-specific CD4+ T cells prior to sequencing. Culture proceeded for 10 days, and CD4+ T cells were then isolated. The healthy vaccine recipients, who had no prior SARS-CoV-2 infection, showed negative nucleocapsid antibodies. What these receptors recognize is not known. The table came from immunoSEQ multiplex PCR; TCRdb's copy has only in-frame clones and leaves some out. The profile shows 20,000 to 25,000 clones, roughly two thirds of them singletons. Sequencing was performed on CD4+ T cells from PBMCs cultured with HCoV-NL63 spike peptides, taken before COVID-19 vaccination. These receptors were taken from a human donor who received a COVID-19 vaccine.

This chain links TRBV27 with TRBJ2-7, with 11 bases identical to TRBD1. J gave up 7 bases and V 4 bases, and 9 bases lay outside the gene matches. The CDR3 spans 15 residues. CDR1 and CDR2 from the germline V gene are MNHEY and SMNVEV (reference sequence). In nucleotides, the CDR3 is TGTGCCAGCAGTTCGACGGACAGGGGGCTTCGGGAGCAGTACTTC. Its translation is CASSSTDRGLREQYF.

The J gene is TRBJ1-2, the V gene TRBV30; D not certain. Per the germline V gene, CDR1 is GTSNPN and CDR2 is SVGIG (reference sequence). The CDR3 is made up of 14 amino acids. V lost 0 bases and J 3 bases, leaving 11 bases between the germline ends. CDR3 DNA sequence: TGTGCCTGGAGTGTTAGAGTATGGGACTATGGCTACACCTTC. Translation: CAWSVRVWDYGYTF.

The J gene is TRBJ2-5, the V gene TRBV5-1; 10 bases line up with TRBD2. The CDR3 extends over 14 amino acids. The germline V gene encodes CDR1 SGHRS and CDR2 YFSETQ. J gave up 4 bases and V 4 bases, and 4 bases lay outside the gene matches. CDR3 DNA: TGCGCCAGCAGCGCGAGCGGGGGGGTAGAGACCCAGTACTTC. Protein: CASSASGGVETQYF.

In nucleotides, the CDR3 is TGCGCCAGCAGCCAAGATGCTTCGGCGGGAGGGCCTGATACGCAGTATTTT. Protein: CASSQDASAGGPDTQYF. The chain has TRBV4-1 and TRBJ2-3, with TRBD2 matching 9 bases. Trimming at V came to 0 bases and at J to 6 bases, leaving 10 bases not matched to a gene. Germline V lookup: CDR1 MGHRA, CDR2 YSYEKL. CDR3 length equals 17 residues.

The rearrangement joins TRBV10-1 to TRBJ2-1; tentative D call: TRBD1 (6 bases). CDR1 is WNHNN and CDR2 is SYGVQD in the germline V gene (reference sequence). The CDR3 runs to 13 residues. V was trimmed by 6 bases and J by 2 bases, leaving 8 bases between them. CDR3 amino acids: CASSGTPYNEQFF. CDR3 in DNA: TGCGCCAGCAGCGGGACACCCTACAATGAGCAGTTCTTC.

The chain carries TRBV7-9 and TRBJ2-5; D could derive from TRBD1 or TRBD2 (5 bases each). The germline V and J ends were trimmed by 6 bases and 5 bases, with 10 bases remaining between them. Per germline, CDR1 SEHNR and CDR2 FQNEAQ (reference sequence). This CDR3 comprises 12 residues. Here the CDR3 reads CASRGEGETQYF. CDR3 sequence (DNA): TGTGCCAGCAGGGGAGAGGGGGAGACCCAGTACTTC.

The chain carries TRBV5-1 and TRBJ2-6; D gene ambiguous. The CDR3 extends over 16 amino acids. V was trimmed by 0 bases and J by 0 bases, leaving 7 bases between them. CDR1 is SGHRS and CDR2 is YFSETQ in the germline V gene. This chain's CDR3 is CASSLAPNSGANVLTF. The CDR3 region has the DNA TGCGCCAGCAGCTTGGCTCCGAACTCTGGGGCCAACGTCCTGACTTTC.

The chain employs TRBV3-1 (or the pseudogene TRBV3-2) and TRBJ2-1, with D unresolved. The germline CDR1 and CDR2 sequences are LGHDT and YNNKEL (reference sequence). The CDR3 has 16 residues. V dropped 0 bases and J dropped 1 base, with 10 bases sitting between them. CDR3 amino acids: CASSQEDWLSYNEQFF. The CDR3 DNA reads as TGTGCCAGCAGCCAAGAAGATTGGCTTTCCTACAATGAGCAGTTCTTC.

The chain uses TRBV7-2 and TRBJ1-1; possibly TRBD1 for D (6 bases). This CDR3 spans 15 amino acids. Germline V gene sequence: CDR1 SGHTA, CDR2 FQGNSA. The germline V and J ends were trimmed by 5 bases and 2 bases, with 15 bases remaining between them. The CDR3 DNA sequence: TGTGCCAGCAGCCAGGGACAAACAAAAAACACTGAAGCTTTCTTT. Translating gives CASSQGQTKNTEAFF.

The chain joins TRBV3-1 (or the pseudogene TRBV3-2) to TRBJ1-1; perhaps TRBD1 as D (5 bases). The V and J ends lost 4 bases and 1 base respectively, with 13 bases between them. The CDR3 runs to 15 residues. CDR1 and CDR2 from the germline V gene are LGHDT and YNNKEL (reference sequence). The CDR3 loop is CASSPSGRQNTEAFF. The DNA for the CDR3 is TGTGCCAGCAGCCCGTCGGGACGGCAGAACACTGAAGCTTTCTTT.

This clone has just a few counts. The V call is TRBV19, the J call TRBJ1-2, with no clear D. Germline V CDR1 and CDR2: LNHDA, SQIVND (reference sequence). The V end lost 3 bases, the J end lost 6 bases, and 11 bases lay between the germline ends. This CDR3 comprises 13 residues. Written as DNA, the CDR3 is TGTGCCAGTAGTATTGCGGGCAGAAATGGCTACACCTTC. Its translation: CASSIAGRNGYTF. Together with reference TRBV19 and TRBJ1-2, the CDR3 gives the full variable domain: DGGITQSPKYLFRKEGQNVTLSCEQNLNHDAMYWYRQDPGQGLRLIYYSQIVNDFQKGDIAEGYSVSREKKESFPLTVTSAQKNPTAFYLCASSIAGRNGYTFGSGTRLTVV.

The J gene is TRBJ1-3, the V gene TRBV9; 12 bases fit TRBD1. V was pared by 0 bases and J by 6 bases, with 1 base of the junction left unmatched. The CDR3 loop spans 15 amino acids. Per the germline V gene, CDR1 is SGDLS and CDR2 is YYNGEE. The CDR3 coding sequence is TGTGCCAGCAGCGTAGAGGGACAGGGGGCAAACACCATATATTTT. This gives the protein CASSVEGQGANTIYF.

The count of this clone is one. The chain has TRBV10-3 and TRBJ1-1; D may be TRBD1 (5 bases). Trimming cost V 1 base and J 7 bases, with 13 bases left between them. Germline V gene data show CDR1 as ENHRY and CDR2 as SYGVKD. CDR3 length: 14 amino acids. The CDR3 loop reads CAISEYGGTDEAFF. The CDR3 DNA reads TGTGCCATCAGTGAGTACGGGGGTACGGATGAAGCTTTCTTT.

There are a few counts of this clone. V gene TRBV30 combines with J gene TRBJ1-2; tentative D call: TRBD1 (6 bases). V was shortened by 6 bases and J by 4 bases, with 12 bases between the two germline ends. Germline CDR1 reads GTSNPN; CDR2 reads SVGIG (reference sequence). The CDR3 has 12 residues. The CDR3 sequence is CACPRGGYGYTF. The CDR3 DNA reads TGTGCCTGTCCTCGAGGGGGCTATGGCTACACCTTC.

This clone has just one count. DNA of the CDR3: TGTGCCAGCAGTTACGGGGGGGTGTCACGGGATACGCAGTATTTT. It encodes CASSYGGVSRDTQYF. The gene calls are TRBV6-6 and TRBJ2-3; 7 bases agree with TRBD2. CDR1 and CDR2 from the germline V gene are MNHNY and SVGAGI (reference sequence). The trim removed 2 bases at V and 6 bases at J, leaving 8 bases unmatched. This CDR3 is built from 15 residues.

The gene calls are TRBV2 and TRBJ2-2; no reliable D call. The germline gives CDR1 SNHLY, CDR2 FYNNEI. V was trimmed by 6 bases and J by 0 bases, leaving 5 bases between them. The CDR3 contains 13 residues. This CDR3 is CASRGTNTGELFF. As DNA, the CDR3 is TGTGCCAGCAGGGGGACGAACACCGGGGAGCTGTTTTTT.

This clone was observed once. The rearrangement uses TRBV10-3 and TRBJ1-1; D is uncertain. CDR3 length: 18 amino acids. Trimming took off 0 bases at V and 2 bases at J, with 19 bases between the two ends. Germline CDR1 reads ENHRY; CDR2 reads SYGVKD. In DNA form, the CDR3 reads TGTGCCATCAGTGAGTCGTTTTACATTTCTCTGGGAAACACTGAAGCTTTCTTT. Protein: CAISESFYISLGNTEAFF.

This chain joins TRBV18 and TRBJ2-3; D perhaps matches TRBD2 (6 bases). Trimming removed 3 bases at V and 0 bases at J, with 10 bases between. In germline, CDR1 is KGHSH, CDR2 LQKENI. The CDR3 has 15 residues. This chain's CDR3 is CASSPGLFSTDTQYF. For the CDR3, the DNA is TGTGCCAGCTCACCGGGACTTTTTAGCACAGATACGCAGTATTTT.

V is TRBV19 and J is TRBJ2-4, with TRBD1 matching over 8 bases. V lost 1 base to trimming and J lost 3 bases; unmatched junction nucleotides: 2. This CDR3 is built from 15 residues. Germline V CDR1 and CDR2: LNHDA, SQIVND (reference sequence). The CDR3 sequence is CASSIGGTGKNIQYF. CDR3 DNA sequence: TGTGCCAGTAGTATAGGTGGGACAGGCAAAAACATTCAGTACTTC.

This clone was detected only a few times. The chain links TRBV19 to TRBJ1-5; D perhaps matches TRBD1 (6 bases). The CDR3 contains 15 residues. V was shortened by 5 bases and J by 5 bases, with 16 bases between the two germline ends. The germline gives CDR1 LNHDA, CDR2 SQIVND (reference sequence). CDR3: CASSRKTGMYQPQHF. CDR3 coding DNA: TGTGCCAGTAGTCGAAAAACAGGGATGTATCAGCCCCAGCATTTT. The full variable domain, its missing parts supplied by reference TRBV19 and TRBJ1-5, is DGGITQSPKYLFRKEGQNVTLSCEQNLNHDAMYWYRQDPGQGLRLIYYSQIVNDFQKGDIAEGYSVSREKKESFPLTVTSAQKNPTAFYLCASSRKTGMYQPQHFGDGTRLSIL.

This rearrangement joins TRBV9 to TRBJ1-2; 7 bases agree with TRBD1. The length of the CDR3 is 17 residues. The germline V gene encodes CDR1 SGDLS and CDR2 YYNGEE. V was pared by 3 bases and J by 3 bases, with 14 bases of the junction left unmatched. The CDR3 DNA reads as TGTGCCAGCAGCGCCGACAGGGTAATTCTGATGGACTATGGCTACACCTTC. Its protein product is CASSADRVILMDYGYTF.

This chain joins TRBV28 and TRBJ2-1; 12 nucleotides match TRBD2. V gave up 5 bases and J gave up 3 bases; unmatched junction bases: 11. CDR1 MDHEN and CDR2 SYDVKM come from the germline V gene. The CDR3 length is 18 residues. CDR3 sequence: CASSRLAGVSIVYNEQFF. Written as DNA, the CDR3 is TGTGCCAGCAGTCGACTAGCGGGAGTGTCTATCGTCTACAATGAGCAGTTCTTC.

This clone occurred once. The chain joins TRBV27 to TRBJ1-1; no reliable D call. The CDR3 is made up of 13 amino acids. V was clipped by 4 bases and J by 1 base, with 7 bases between them. Germline V gene sequence: CDR1 MNHEY, CDR2 SMNVEV (reference sequence). CDR3 sequence: CASSSASNTEAFF. In DNA, the CDR3 is TGTGCCAGCAGTTCGGCCTCGAACACTGAAGCTTTCTTT.

The V gene is TRBV2, the J gene TRBJ1-1, with D hard to call. Germline assignment: CDR1 SNHLY and CDR2 FYNNEI. The CDR3 is 13 residues long. Trimming took 7 bases from V and 4 from J, leaving 13 bases between them. Written as DNA, the CDR3 is TGTGCCAGCATCCGGGCGGGGAGCACTGAAGCTTTCTTT. This translates into CASIRAGSTEAFF.

This chain connects TRBV3-1 (or the pseudogene TRBV3-2) to TRBJ1-2, with D tentatively TRBD1 (5 bases). CDR1 and CDR2 from the germline V gene are LGHDT and YNNKEL (reference sequence). The CDR3 has 12 amino acids. V lost 4 bases and J lost 13, with 16 bases in between. CDR3 in DNA: TGTGCCAGCAGCCTCGGTCAGGGTGTTTGCACCTTC. Amino acids: CASSLGQGVCTF.

This clone was seen a few times. The chain has TRBV27 and TRBJ1-5; TRBD1 aligns across 9 bases. This CDR3 contains 14 residues. V lost 5 bases and J lost 4; bases outside the gene matches: 3. The germline gives CDR1 MNHEY, CDR2 SMNVEV (reference sequence). The CDR3 DNA reads TGTGCCAGCAGTATAGGACAGGGGAATCAGCCCCAGCATTTT. Its protein product is CASSIGQGNQPQHF.

The rearrangement uses TRBV10-3 and TRBJ2-3; D possibly matches TRBD1 or TRBD2 (6 bases each). V shed 4 bases and J shed 4 bases, with 12 bases lying between them. The germline gives CDR1 ENHRY, CDR2 SYGVKD. The CDR3 runs 14 residues. This chain's CDR3 is CAISVRGAADTQYF. CDR3 DNA: TGTGCCATCAGTGTAAGGGGGGCTGCAGATACGCAGTATTTT.

The chain recombines TRBV5-1 with TRBJ2-3, with 8 bases matching TRBD2. Germline trimming cut 7 bases from V and 4 bases from J; bases unmatched to any gene: 8. The germline CDR1 and CDR2 sequences are SGHRS and YFSETQ. The length of the CDR3 is 14 residues. The CDR3 region has the DNA TGCGCCAGCCGGACTAGCACGTCGGCAGATACGCAGTATTTT. The encoded protein is CASRTSTSADTQYF.

This clone was recorded once. The chain combines TRBV7-9 with TRBJ2-1; D is unclear. Germline V gene sequence: CDR1 SEHNR, CDR2 FQNEAQ (reference sequence). The CDR3 is 12 residues long. Trimming stripped 1 base from V and 9 bases from J, with 7 bases between. DNA for the CDR3: TGTGCCAGCAGCTTAGGGTATGGTGAGCAGTTCTTC. It yields the protein CASSLGYGEQFF. Filled out from reference TRBV7-9 and TRBJ2-1, the complete variable domain reads DTGVSQNPRHKITKRGQNVTFRCDPISEHNRLYWYRQTLGQGPEFLTYFQNEAQLEKSRLLSDRFSAERPKGSFSTLEIQRTEQGDSAMYLCASSLGYGEQFFGPGTRLTVL.

V is TRBV29-1 and J is TRBJ1-2; a weak D match, TRBD1 (5 bases). Trimming took 5 bases from V and 6 from J, leaving 10 bases between them. CDR3 size: 11 residues. Germline V gene sequence: CDR1 SQVTM, CDR2 ANQGSEA. The CDR3 loop is CSVLAGNGYTF. CDR3 DNA: TGCAGCGTTCTCGCAGGGAATGGCTACACCTTC.

J is TRBJ1-5 and V is TRBV2; 7 nucleotides align to TRBD1. The CDR3 runs to 14 residues. V dropped 7 bases and J dropped 6; count of bases not matched to a gene: 9. From germline, CDR1 is SNHLY and CDR2 FYNNEI. In DNA form, the CDR3 reads TGTGCCAGCACGAAAGTCAGGGGGAGTCAGCCCCAGCATTTT. It specifies CASTKVRGSQPQHF. Looking up the rest from reference TRBV2 and TRBJ1-5 gives the full variable domain: EPEVTQTPSHQVTQMGQEVILRCVPISNHLYFYWYRQILGQKVEFLVSFYNNEISEKSEIFDDQFSVERPDGSNFTLKIRSTKLEDSAMYFCASTKVRGSQPQHFGDGTRLSIL.

This clone has just a few counts. The chain employs TRBV4-2 and TRBJ1-1; no definite D call. The CDR3 length is 16 residues. Germline V lookup: CDR1 LGHNA, CDR2 YNFKEQ. V gave up 4 bases and J gave up 0 bases, with 15 bases separating them. CDR3 in DNA: TGTGCCAGCAGCCTTGGCCATGGGTCAGTGAACACTGAAGCTTTCTTT. It specifies CASSLGHGSVNTEAFF.